This is a list of T cell receptor beta chains from one sample in a study of OX40 agonist ivuxolimab in advanced cancers. Produced via immunoSEQ multiplex PCR; TCRdb's table is partial and in-frame only. The sample carries around 18,000 clones, over 70% recorded once. This material consisted of CD4+ or CD8+ T cells sorted from blood, taken in a trial of the OX40 agonist ivuxolimab. These receptors came from an adult with an advanced solid tumor such as melanoma, head and neck, liver or kidney cancer. Both conserved end residues are part of each CDR3. D genes are given only for firm matches. A row's size may be missing; if present it is once, few, many or a size class.

v_gene	j_gene	abundance	d_gene	CDR3aa	CDR3nt
TRBV19	TRBJ1-2	.	TRBD1	CASSFVGGANYGYTF	TGTGCCAGTAGTTTCGTAGGGGGCGCTAACTATGGCTACACCTTC
TRBV28	TRBJ2-3	.	TRBD2	CASSFRTSGSGTDTQYF	TGTGCCAGCAGTTTTAGGACTAGCGGGAGTGGGACAGATACGCAGTATTTT
TRBV30	TRBJ2-7	.	TRBD1	CAWSVGGSTYEQYF	TGTGCCTGGAGTGTAGGGGGCAGTACCTACGAGCAGTACTTC
TRBV27	TRBJ2-2	.	.	CASSLYGNTGELFF	TGTGCCAGCAGTTTATATGGGAACACCGGGGAGCTGTTTTTT
TRBV19	TRBJ1-4	.	TRBD1	CASSNRDRGGNEKLFF	TGTGCCAGTAGTAACCGGGACAGGGGAGGTAATGAAAAACTGTTTTTT
TRBV18	TRBJ2-1	.	.	CASSPPIRASYNEQFF	TGTGCCAGCTCACCACCTATTCGGGCTTCCTACAATGAGCAGTTCTTC
TRBV28	TRBJ1-5	.	.	CASSLGRSRPQHF	TGTGCCAGCAGTTTAGGCCGTTCTCGGCCCCAGCATTTT
TRBV27	TRBJ2-7	.	TRBD2	CASSLYAPPSGRQYF	TGTGCCAGCAGTTTATATGCCCCACCTAGCGGGAGGCAGTACTTC
TRBV21-1	TRBJ1-1	.	.	CASSKVEAEAFF	TGTGCCAGCAGCAAAGTGGAGGCTGAAGCTTTCTTT
TRBV7-9	TRBJ2-7	.	.	CASSLVSVKDEQYF	TGTGCCAGCAGCTTAGTTTCGGTTAAGGACGAGCAGTACTTC
TRBV10-1	TRBJ2-2	.	TRBD2	CASSKGLGNTGELFF	TGCGCCAGCAGCAAGGGACTAGGGAACACCGGGGAGCTGTTTTTT
TRBV6-6	TRBJ2-2	.	.	CASTGQTGDLFF	TGTGCCAGCACTGGGCAGACCGGGGATCTGTTTTTT
TRBV11-2	TRBJ2-3	.	TRBD1	CASSPTTGGFTDTQYF	TGTGCCAGCAGCCCCACGACAGGGGGCTTTACAGATACGCAGTATTTT
TRBV5-1	TRBJ1-1	.	TRBD1	CASSGNTGGRTEAFF	TGCGCCAGCAGCGGGAATACAGGGGGACGGACTGAAGCTTTCTTT
TRBV9	TRBJ2-1	.	TRBD2	CASSVGTSDNEQFF	TGTGCCAGCAGCGTAGGTACTAGCGACAATGAGCAGTTCTTC
TRBV19	TRBJ2-2	.	.	CASSRPSFTGELFF	TGTGCCAGTAGTAGGCCCAGCTTCACCGGGGAGCTGTTTTTT
TRBV4-2	TRBJ2-1	.	TRBD1	CASSHDRGGEQFF	TGTGCCAGCAGCCACGACAGGGGGGGCGAGCAGTTCTTC
TRBV6-6	TRBJ2-7	once	TRBD2	CASTELAGGYYEQYF	TGTGCCAGCACCGAACTAGCGGGGGGGTACTACGAGCAGTACTTC
TRBV7-2	TRBJ2-1	.	TRBD2	CASSLTSGSFNEQFF	TGTGCCAGCAGCTTAACTAGCGGGAGTTTCAATGAGCAGTTCTTC
TRBV9	TRBJ2-2	once	.	CASSFRSGELFF	TGTGCCAGCAGCTTCCGCAGCGGGGAGCTGTTTTTT
TRBV29-1	TRBJ2-3	once	.	CSVEPPSRRDTQYF	TGCAGCGTTGAACCGCCTTCCCGCAGGGATACGCAGTATTTT
TRBV5-6	TRBJ2-5	.	.	CASSLDSQETQYF	TGTGCCAGCAGCCTGGACTCTCAAGAGACCCAGTACTTC
TRBV28	TRBJ1-2	.	.	CASSFRTALYGYTF	TGTGCCAGCAGCTTTCGGACGGCGCTTTATGGCTACACCTTC
TRBV5-5	TRBJ2-7	.	.	CASSQTYEQYF	TGTGCCAGCAGCCAGACCTACGAGCAGTACTTC
TRBV14	TRBJ2-7	.	.	CASRPDNSYEQYF	TGTGCCAGCAGACCGGACAACTCCTACGAGCAGTACTTC
TRBV7-8	TRBJ1-1	.	TRBD1	CASSLGQGTEAFF	TGTGCCAGCAGCTTAGGACAGGGGACTGAAGCTTTCTTT
TRBV19	TRBJ1-5	.	.	CASSGWANQPQHF	TGTGCCAGTAGTGGCTGGGCGAATCAGCCCCAGCATTTT
TRBV25-1	TRBJ2-5	.	TRBD2	CASSEDSGTETQYF	TGTGCCAGCAGTGAAGATAGCGGGACAGAGACCCAGTACTTC
TRBV7-6	TRBJ2-1	.	.	CASSPIGGEQFF	TGTGCCAGCAGCCCCATAGGGGGTGAGCAGTTCTTC
TRBV12-5	TRBJ1-1	few	TRBD1	CASGLDRGTEAFF	TGTGCTAGTGGTTTGGACAGGGGGACTGAAGCTTTCTTT
TRBV5-4	TRBJ1-2	.	.	CASSQSIWTATAVGGYTF	TGTGCCAGCAGCCAATCCATTTGGACAGCAACAGCGGTTGGTGGCTACACCTTC
TRBV4-3	TRBJ2-1	.	TRBD2	CASSQGTSASNEQFF	TGCGCCAGCAGCCAAGGGACTAGCGCATCCAATGAGCAGTTCTTC
TRBV5-1	TRBJ2-3	once	.	CASSLTASDTQYF	TGCGCCAGCAGCTTAACAGCATCAGATACGCAGTATTTT
TRBV15	TRBJ1-1	.	.	CATSSYRQQNTEAFF	TGTGCCACCAGCAGTTACAGACAGCAGAACACTGAAGCTTTCTTT
TRBV4-1	TRBJ2-6	.	.	CASSPGPGANVLTF	TGCGCCAGCAGTCCAGGACCAGGGGCCAACGTCCTGACTTTC
TRBV27	TRBJ2-7	.	.	CASSPGPDYEQYF	TGTGCCAGCAGCCCGGGTCCAGATTACGAGCAGTACTTC
TRBV6-5	TRBJ2-3	.	.	CASSSILTDTQYF	TGTGCCAGCAGTTCCATCCTCACAGATACGCAGTATTTT